Shown below are 3 T cell receptor beta chains from a single sample sequenced in a study of OX40 agonist ivuxolimab in advanced cancers. Produced via immunoSEQ multiplex PCR; TCRdb's table is partial and in-frame only. The data show tens of thousands of clones, 90% seen once. The source material was CD4+ or CD8+ T cells sorted from blood, sampled in a trial of the OX40 agonist ivuxolimab. The origin of the receptors is an adult with an advanced solid tumor such as melanoma, head and neck, liver or kidney cancer.

V is TRBV7-2 and J is TRBJ1-1; weak D call: TRBD1 (5 bases). Germline-derived CDR1 and CDR2 are SGHTA and FQGNSA. Trimming stripped 8 bases from V and 4 bases from J, with 14 bases between. The CDR3 spans 13 residues. CDR3 nucleotide sequence: TGTGCCAGCTGCCAGGGTGTTGGCACTGAAGCTTTCTTT. It translates to CASCQGVGTEAFF.

The chain uses TRBV2 and TRBJ2-1, with 8 bases lining up with TRBD1. CDR1 SNHLY and CDR2 FYNNEI come from the germline V gene. V trimming: 6 bases; J trimming: 4 bases; junction bases outside the gene matches: 8. The CDR3 has 15 residues. CDR3 bases: TGTGCCAGCAGCTTCGACAGGGGCTATTACAATGAGCAGTTCTTC. It encodes CASSFDRGYYNEQFF.

This clone was seen just once. The gene calls are TRBV18 and TRBJ2-5; 8 bases match TRBD1. The J call may be faulty, since TRBJ2-7 better matches the DNA end. From germline, CDR1 is KGHSH and CDR2 LQKENI. CDR3 length equals 14 residues. The CDR3, as DNA: TGTGCCAGCTCAATACAGGGGGACTCCTACGAGCAGTACTTC. It yields the protein CASSIQGDSYEQYF.